This T cell receptor (beta chain) was sequenced during a study of blood T cell repertoires in COVID-19 (dated by TCRdb to the early 2020s). At the level of the whole study: Samples covering the acute and convalescent phases of COVID-19 were provided by collaborators in the United States, Italy and Spain. Where HLA class I and class II types were available, the types were taken from metadata supplied by the sample provider, not from assay-based typing. Samples were obtained from the ongoing ImmuneRACE study (first 160 participants) and from about 1,300 subjects provided by 6 global collaborators. The sample metadata nearly always contained a de-identified subject ID, COVID-19 status, age in years and sex. The material from the prospective study consisted of cDNA or gDNA derived from T cells, B-cell-depleted T cells, or PBMCs. Deeply sampled blood TCRbeta repertoires from subjects exposed to, actively infected with, or recovered from COVID-19 were included in the dataset. The repertoires were released in a freely available public database meant as a resource for research on the immune response to SARS-CoV-2. What the work shows at the level of the full study, not this receptor alone: Clinical and demographic metadata were provided uncurated, with the amount varying by source and participant.

The germline V gene encodes CDR1 LNHDA and CDR2 SQIVND (reference sequence). The CDR3 runs 13 residues from the cysteine to the phenylalanine. CDR3 DNA only is kept here, 39 bases in frame from base 1. A distance of 10 bases separates the germline ends of V and J, which lose 6 bases and 2 bases respectively. In this sample, this clone turned up a few times. Its antigen remains unidentified. No per-base quality is available; no much larger clone lies one base away. Each collaborating institution followed its own protocols to collect whole blood in K2EDTA tubes. For TCRbeta analysis, collaborators shipped samples in one of three forms: frozen whole blood, isolated PBMCs, or DNA extracted from either of those sample types. TCRbeta CDR3 regions were amplified from genomic DNA by means of the immunoSEQ Assay, a bias-controlled multiplex PCR. Turning to the authors' computational methods: The number of nucleated cells in each sample was estimated by amplification of reference gene primers within the assay. To quantify the absolute abundance of each unique TCRbeta CDR3 rearrangement, sequence reads were collapsed and filtered. For each sample, productive Simpson clonality was calculated as the square root of Simpson's diversity index over productive rearrangements. TCRdb took over this immuneACCESS table, retaining in-frame rearrangements with V and J assigned. Such tables are incomplete; in checked studies, under half of the missing clones stem from an unresolved V gene, and the remainder is unexplained. The V and J calls and the clone size are those of that table, but D and trimming were determined from the DNA. This sample is represented by about 110,000 clones; roughly 80% of them were singletons. The top ten clonotypes cover approximately 20% of the sample.

Sequences were obtained from peripheral blood. Recombination connected TRBV19 to TRBJ1-1; 5 matching bases give a weak D call of TRBD1. The sequence was collected from a woman between 70 and 85 years old with acute or convalescent COVID-19. The nucleotide sequence reads TGTGCCAGTAGGGGGCTGGTAAACACTGAAGCTTTCTTT. It translates as CASRGLVNTEAFF.